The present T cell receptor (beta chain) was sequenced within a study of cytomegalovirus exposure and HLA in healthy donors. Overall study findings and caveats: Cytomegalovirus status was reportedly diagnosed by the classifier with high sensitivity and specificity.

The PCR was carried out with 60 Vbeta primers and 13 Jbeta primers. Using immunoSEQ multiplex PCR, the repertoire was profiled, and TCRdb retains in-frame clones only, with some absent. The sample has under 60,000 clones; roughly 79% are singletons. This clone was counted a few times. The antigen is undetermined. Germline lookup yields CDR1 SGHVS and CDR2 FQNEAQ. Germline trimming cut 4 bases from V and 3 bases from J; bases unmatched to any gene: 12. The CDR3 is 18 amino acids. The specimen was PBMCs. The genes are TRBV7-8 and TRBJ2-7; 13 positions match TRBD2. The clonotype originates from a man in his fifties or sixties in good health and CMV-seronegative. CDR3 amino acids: CASSSRTSGGRAHYEQYF. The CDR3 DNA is TGTGCCAGCAGCTCGCGGACTAGCGGGGGCAGAGCTCACTACGAGCAGTACTTC.